This T cell receptor (beta chain) was sequenced in a study of shared clonotypes between healthy human individuals. Study-level results: The study drew on few donors, limiting represented genetic and exposure-history diversity.

Naive CD45RA+ and memory CD45RA-negative subsets were split from CD4+ cells. The table lists this clone with a count of one. What it binds is not known. Profiling relied on immunoSEQ multiplex PCR, and the TCRdb table lists in-frame clones only, not all of them. The profile covers some 1 million clones, with about three quarters appearing a single time and less than 1.5% taken by the ten largest. With 6 bases clipped from V and 5 bases from J, the junction kept 6 bases outside the gene matches. CDR1 and CDR2 (germline): SGHTA, FQGNSA. The CDR3 has 15 amino acids. The source is a man in his late teens or twenties in good health. The specimen was memory CD4+ T cells sorted from blood. As for subset: CD45RA-negative fraction. This rearrangement joins TRBV7-2 to TRBJ2-1, with 11 bases identical to TRBD2. CDR3 sequence reads: CASRQTSGGHNEQFF. The CDR3 region has the DNA TGTGCCAGCAGACAAACTAGCGGGGGCCACAATGAGCAGTTCTTC.